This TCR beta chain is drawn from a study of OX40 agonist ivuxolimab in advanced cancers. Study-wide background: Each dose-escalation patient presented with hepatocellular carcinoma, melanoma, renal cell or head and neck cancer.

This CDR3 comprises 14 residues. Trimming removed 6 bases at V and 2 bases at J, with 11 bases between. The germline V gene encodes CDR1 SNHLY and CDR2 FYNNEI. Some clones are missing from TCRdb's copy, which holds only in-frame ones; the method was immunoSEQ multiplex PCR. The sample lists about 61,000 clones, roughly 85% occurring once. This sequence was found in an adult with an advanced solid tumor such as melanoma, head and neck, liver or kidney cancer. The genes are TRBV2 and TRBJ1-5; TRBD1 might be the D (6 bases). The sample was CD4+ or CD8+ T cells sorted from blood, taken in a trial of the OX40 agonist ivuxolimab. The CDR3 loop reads CASSVQGGNQPQHF. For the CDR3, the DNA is TGTGCCAGCAGCGTACAGGGTGGCAATCAGCCCCAGCATTTT.